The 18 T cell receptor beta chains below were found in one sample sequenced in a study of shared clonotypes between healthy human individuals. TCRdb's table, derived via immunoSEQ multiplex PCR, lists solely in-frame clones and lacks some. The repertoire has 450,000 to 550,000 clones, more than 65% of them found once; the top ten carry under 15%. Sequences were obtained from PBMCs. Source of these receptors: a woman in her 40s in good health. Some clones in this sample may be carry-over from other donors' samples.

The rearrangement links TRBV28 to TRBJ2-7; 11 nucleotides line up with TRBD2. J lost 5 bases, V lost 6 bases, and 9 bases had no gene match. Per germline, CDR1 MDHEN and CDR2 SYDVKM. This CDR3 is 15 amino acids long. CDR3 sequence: CASRLPSGRWNEQYF. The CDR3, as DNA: TGTGCCAGCAGGTTGCCTAGCGGGAGGTGGAACGAGCAGTACTTC.

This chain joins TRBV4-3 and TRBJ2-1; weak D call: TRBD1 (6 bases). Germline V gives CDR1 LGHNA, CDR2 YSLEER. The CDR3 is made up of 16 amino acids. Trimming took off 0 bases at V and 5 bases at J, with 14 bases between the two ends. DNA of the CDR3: TGCGCCAGCAGCCAAGACGGTACAGGGAACAACAATGAGCAGTTCTTC. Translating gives CASSQDGTGNNNEQFF.

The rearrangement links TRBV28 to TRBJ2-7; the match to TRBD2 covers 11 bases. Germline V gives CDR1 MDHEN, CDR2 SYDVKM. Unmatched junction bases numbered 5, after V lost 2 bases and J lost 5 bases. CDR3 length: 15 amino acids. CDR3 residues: CASSLPLAGAHEQYF. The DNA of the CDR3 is TGTGCCAGCAGTTTACCACTAGCGGGAGCTCACGAGCAGTACTTC.

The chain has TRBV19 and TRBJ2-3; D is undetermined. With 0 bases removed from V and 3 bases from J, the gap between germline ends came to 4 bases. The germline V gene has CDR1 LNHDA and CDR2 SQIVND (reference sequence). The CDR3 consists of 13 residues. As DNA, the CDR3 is TGTGCCAGTAGTATAGATCAAACAGATACGCAGTATTTT. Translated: CASSIDQTDTQYF.

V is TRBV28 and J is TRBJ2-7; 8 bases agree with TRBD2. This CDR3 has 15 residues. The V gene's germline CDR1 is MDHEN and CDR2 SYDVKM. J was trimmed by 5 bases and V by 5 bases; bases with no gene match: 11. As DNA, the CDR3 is TGTGCCAGCAGTCTCGCGGCGGGAGGCGGCAACGAGCAGTACTTC. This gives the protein CASSLAAGGGNEQYF.

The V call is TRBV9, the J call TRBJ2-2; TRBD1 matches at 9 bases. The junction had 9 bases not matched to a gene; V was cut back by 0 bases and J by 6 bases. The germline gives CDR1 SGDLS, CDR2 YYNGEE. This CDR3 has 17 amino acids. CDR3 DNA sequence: TGTGCCAGCAGCGTAGCTATGGGGACAGGGATTGCCGGGGAGCTGTTTTTT. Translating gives CASSVAMGTGIAGELFF.

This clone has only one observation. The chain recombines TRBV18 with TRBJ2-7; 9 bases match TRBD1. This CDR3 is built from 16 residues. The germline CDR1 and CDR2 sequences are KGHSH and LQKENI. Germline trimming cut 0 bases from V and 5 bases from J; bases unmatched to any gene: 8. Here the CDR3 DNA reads TGTGCCAGCTCACCACCCGCGGGACAGGGTATAGACGAGCAGTACTTC. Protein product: CASSPPAGQGIDEQYF.

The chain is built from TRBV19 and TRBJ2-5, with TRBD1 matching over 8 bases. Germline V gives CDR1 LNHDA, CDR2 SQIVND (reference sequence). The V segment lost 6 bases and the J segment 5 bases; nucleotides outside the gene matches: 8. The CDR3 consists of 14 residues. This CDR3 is CASSQGQGVETQYF. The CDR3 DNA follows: TGTGCCAGTAGCCAAGGACAGGGTGTCGAGACCCAGTACTTC.

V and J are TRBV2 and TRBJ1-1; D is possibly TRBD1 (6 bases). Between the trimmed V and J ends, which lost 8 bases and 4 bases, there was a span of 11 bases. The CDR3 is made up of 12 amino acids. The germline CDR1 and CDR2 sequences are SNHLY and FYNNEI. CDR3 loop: CASATGSTEAFF. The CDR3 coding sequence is TGTGCCAGCGCTACAGGGAGCACTGAAGCTTTCTTT.

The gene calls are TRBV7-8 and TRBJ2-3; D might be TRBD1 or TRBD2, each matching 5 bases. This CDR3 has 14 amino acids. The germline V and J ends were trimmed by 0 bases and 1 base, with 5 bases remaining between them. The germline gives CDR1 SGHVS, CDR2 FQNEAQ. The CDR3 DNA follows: TGTGCCAGCAGCTTAGCGGGACGCACAGATACGCAGTATTTT. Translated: CASSLAGRTDTQYF. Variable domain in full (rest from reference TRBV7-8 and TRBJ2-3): GAGVSQSPRYKVAKRGQDVALRCDPISGHVSLFWYQQALGQGPEFLTYFQNEAQLDKSGLPSDRFFAERPEGSVSTLKIQRTQQEDSAVYLCASSLAGRTDTQYFGPGTRLTVL.

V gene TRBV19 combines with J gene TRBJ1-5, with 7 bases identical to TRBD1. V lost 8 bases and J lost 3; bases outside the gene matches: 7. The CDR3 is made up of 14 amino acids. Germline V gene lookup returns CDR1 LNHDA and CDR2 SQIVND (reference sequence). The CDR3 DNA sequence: TGTGCCAGTGGAGGGGGACAGCACAATCAGCCCCAGCATTTT. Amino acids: CASGGGQHNQPQHF.

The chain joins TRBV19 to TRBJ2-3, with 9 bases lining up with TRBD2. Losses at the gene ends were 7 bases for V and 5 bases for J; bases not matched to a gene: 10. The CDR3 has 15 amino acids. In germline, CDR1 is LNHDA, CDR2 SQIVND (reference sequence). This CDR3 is CASMLAGGPRDTQYF. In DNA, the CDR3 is TGTGCCAGTATGTTGGCGGGAGGGCCTAGAGATACGCAGTATTTT.

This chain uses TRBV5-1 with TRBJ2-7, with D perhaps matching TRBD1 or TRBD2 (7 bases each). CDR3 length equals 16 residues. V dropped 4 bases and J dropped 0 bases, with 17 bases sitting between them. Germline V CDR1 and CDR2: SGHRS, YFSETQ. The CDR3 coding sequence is TGCGCCAGCAGCCCATTGACAGGGAGGGGCTCCTACGAGCAGTACTTC. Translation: CASSPLTGRGSYEQYF.

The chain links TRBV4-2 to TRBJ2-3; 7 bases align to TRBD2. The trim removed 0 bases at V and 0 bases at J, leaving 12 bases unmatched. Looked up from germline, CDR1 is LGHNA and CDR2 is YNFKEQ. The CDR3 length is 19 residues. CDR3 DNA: TGTGCCAGCAGCCAAGATTACCCTCGCGGGAGAACTAGCACAGATACGCAGTATTTT. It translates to CASSQDYPRGRTSTDTQYF.

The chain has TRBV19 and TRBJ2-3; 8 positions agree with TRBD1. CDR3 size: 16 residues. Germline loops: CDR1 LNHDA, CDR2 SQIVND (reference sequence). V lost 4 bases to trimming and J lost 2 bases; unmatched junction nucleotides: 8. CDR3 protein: CASSKDRDLSTDTQYF. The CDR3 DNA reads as TGTGCCAGTAGTAAGGACAGGGATTTGTCCACAGATACGCAGTATTTT.

The CDR3 sequence is CSPPADYGYTF. The CDR3 DNA reads TGCTCCCCCCCAGCGGACTATGGCTACACCTTC. The chain has TRBV20-1 and TRBJ1-2; D remains unclear. The CDR3 covers 11 residues. The germline CDR1 and CDR2 sequences are DFQATT and SNEGSKA (reference sequence).

CDR3 protein: CASSDSGRNEQFF. CDR3 bases: TGTGCCAGTAGCGACAGCGGGAGGAATGAGCAGTTCTTC. J is TRBJ2-1 and V is TRBV19; 9 nucleotides match TRBD2. With 6 bases clipped from V and 7 bases from J, the junction kept 4 bases outside the gene matches. This CDR3 has 13 amino acids. Germline V gene data show CDR1 as LNHDA and CDR2 as SQIVND (reference sequence).

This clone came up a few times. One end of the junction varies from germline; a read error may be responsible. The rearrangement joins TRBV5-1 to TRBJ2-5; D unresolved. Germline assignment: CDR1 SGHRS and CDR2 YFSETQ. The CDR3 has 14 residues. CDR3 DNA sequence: TGCGCCAGCAGCTTACATGAGTCTCAAGCGACCCAGTACTTC. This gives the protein CASSLHESQATQYF. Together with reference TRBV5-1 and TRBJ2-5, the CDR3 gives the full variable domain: KAGVTQTPRYLIKTRGQQVTLSCSPISGHRSVSWYQQTPGQGLQFLFEYFSETQRNKGNFPGRFSGRQFSNSRSEMNVSTLELGDSALYLCASSLHESQATQYFGPGTRLLVL.